This T cell receptor beta chain comes out of a study of shared clonotypes between healthy human individuals. Study in general: CD4 naive cells filled three plates per donor, CD4 memory three, CD8 naive two and CD8 memory one.

Those who donated, Caucasian adults without exception, all lived in Nashville, Tennessee. CDR3 length: 15 amino acids. V was pared by 3 bases and J by 2 bases, with 14 bases between. Germline V gene data show CDR1 as SGHRS and CDR2 as YFSETQ. Each PCR replicate from the sorted subsets contained approximately 0.2 ug DNA, which is around 30,000 T cell genomes. Using immunoSEQ multiplex PCR, the repertoire was profiled, and TCRdb retains in-frame clones only, with some absent. Counted here are millions of clones, approximately 92% occurring once; the ten biggest clones make up over 0.12%. This sequence was found in a man between 18 and 29 years old in good health. The chain combines TRBV5-1 with TRBJ1-1; TRBD1 is a possible D gene (6 bases). Sequencing was done on a sample of naive CD4+ T cells sorted from blood. Subset defined: CD45RA+ positively selected. The CDR3 protein is CASSWGGQFNTEAFF. In nucleotides, the CDR3 is TGCGCCAGCAGCTGGGGGGGACAATTTAACACTGAAGCTTTCTTT. The full variable domain, its missing parts supplied by reference TRBV5-1 and TRBJ1-1, is KAGVTQTPRYLIKTRGQQVTLSCSPISGHRSVSWYQQTPGQGLQFLFEYFSETQRNKGNFPGRFSGRQFSNSRSEMNVSTLELGDSALYLCASSWGGQFNTEAFFGQGTRLTVV.